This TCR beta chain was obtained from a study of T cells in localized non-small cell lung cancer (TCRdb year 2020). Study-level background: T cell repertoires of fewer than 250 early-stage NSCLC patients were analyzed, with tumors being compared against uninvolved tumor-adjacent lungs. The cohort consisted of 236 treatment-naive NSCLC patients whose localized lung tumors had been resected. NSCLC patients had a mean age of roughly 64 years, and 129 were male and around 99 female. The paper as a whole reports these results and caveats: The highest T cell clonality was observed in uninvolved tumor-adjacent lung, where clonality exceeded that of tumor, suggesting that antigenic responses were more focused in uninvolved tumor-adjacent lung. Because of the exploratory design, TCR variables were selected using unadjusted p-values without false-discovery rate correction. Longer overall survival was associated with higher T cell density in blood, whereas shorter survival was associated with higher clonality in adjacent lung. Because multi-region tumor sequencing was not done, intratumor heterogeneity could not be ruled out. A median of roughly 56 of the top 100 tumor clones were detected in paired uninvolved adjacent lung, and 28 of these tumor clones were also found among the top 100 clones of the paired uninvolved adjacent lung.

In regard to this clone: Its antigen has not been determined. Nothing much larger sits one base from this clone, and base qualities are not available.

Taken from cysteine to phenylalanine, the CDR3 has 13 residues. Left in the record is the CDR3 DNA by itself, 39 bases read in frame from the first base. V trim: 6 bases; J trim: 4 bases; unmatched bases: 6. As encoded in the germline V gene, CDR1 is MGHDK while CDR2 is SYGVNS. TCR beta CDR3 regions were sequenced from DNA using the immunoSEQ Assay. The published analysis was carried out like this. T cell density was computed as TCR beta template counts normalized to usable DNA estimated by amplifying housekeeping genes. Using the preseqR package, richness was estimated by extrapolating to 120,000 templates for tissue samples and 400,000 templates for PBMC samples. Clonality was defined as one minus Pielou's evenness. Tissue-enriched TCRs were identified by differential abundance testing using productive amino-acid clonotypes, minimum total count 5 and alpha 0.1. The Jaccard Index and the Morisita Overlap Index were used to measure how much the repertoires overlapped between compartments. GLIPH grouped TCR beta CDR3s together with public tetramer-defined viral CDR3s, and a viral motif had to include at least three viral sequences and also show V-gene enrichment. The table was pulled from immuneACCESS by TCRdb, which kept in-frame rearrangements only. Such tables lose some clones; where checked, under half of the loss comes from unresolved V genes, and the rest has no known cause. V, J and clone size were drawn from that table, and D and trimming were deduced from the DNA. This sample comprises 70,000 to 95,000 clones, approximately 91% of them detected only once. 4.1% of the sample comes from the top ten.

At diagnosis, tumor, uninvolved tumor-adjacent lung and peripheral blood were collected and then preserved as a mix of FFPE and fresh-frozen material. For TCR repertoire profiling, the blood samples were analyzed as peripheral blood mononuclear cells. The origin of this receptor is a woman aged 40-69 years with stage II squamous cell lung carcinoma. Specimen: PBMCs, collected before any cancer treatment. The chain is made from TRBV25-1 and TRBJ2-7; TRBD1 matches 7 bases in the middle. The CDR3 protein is CASRAGGSYEQYF. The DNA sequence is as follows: TGTGCCAGCAGAGCAGGGGGTAGTTACGAGCAGTACTTC.